This record looks at one T cell receptor beta chain sequence and its context. No antigen is known for it. The source of the sample is a study of graft-versus-host responses after intestinal transplantation. Broader study findings: GvH clonotypes were identified within recipient marrow, with a subset emerging first in ileum or blood. Some patients had graft-donor T cell macrochimerism, and their allografts showed high graft-versus-host to host-versus-graft clonal ratios.

Between the trimmed V and J ends, which lost 9 bases and 5 bases, there was a span of 5 bases. The CDR3 loop spans 9 amino acids. Germline V gene lookup returns CDR1 MNHEY and CDR2 SMNVEV (reference sequence). Using immunoSEQ multiplex PCR, the repertoire was profiled, and TCRdb retains in-frame clones only, with some absent. The sample records fewer than 20,000 clones, approximately 80% being singletons. Lymphocytes (intraepithelial and lamina propria) were released by processing the graft tissue. The source was ileum tissue, collected 584 days after intestinal transplantation. The receptor's source is a human patient who received an intestinal transplant, so some T cells may come from the graft donor. The chain joins TRBV27 to TRBJ2-7, with D unclear. The CDR3 DNA reads TGTGCCAGATCAAACGAGCAGTACTTC. Translating gives CARSNEQYF.